The clone carrying this T cell receptor beta chain came up a few times. What it binds is not known. The sample is drawn from a study of glioma-infiltrating T cells. CDR1 and CDR2 (germline): SGHRS, YFSETQ. This CDR3 region has 15 residues. With 0 bases removed from V and 11 bases from J, the gap between germline ends came to 19 bases. Points from the study as a whole: Signature shared blood CDR3 motifs were enriched in low-divergence and depleted in high-divergence patients. CDR3 overlap between tissue and blood was very small.

Using RNA template, CDR3s of TCR alpha and beta were amplified with iRepertoire arm-PCR. MiXCR was run by TCRdb on the multiplex PCR reads, yielding one entry per CDR3 protein. The sample records fewer than 500,000 distinct CDR3 sequences, more than 35% being singletons. This TCR derives from a human donor with low-grade glioma or glioblastoma, undergoing nonglioma brain surgery, or in good health (not recorded which). This chain links TRBV5-1 with TRBJ2-3; tentative D call: TRBD2 (6 bases). Sequenced: glioma tissue, nonneoplastic brain tissue, or PBMCs (not recorded which). CDR3 coding DNA: TGCGCCAGCAGCTTGGATTTAGCGGACCGAGGAATGCAGTATTTT. Translated, it gives CASSLDLADRGMQYF.